This T cell receptor (beta chain) was observed in a study of Ad26.COV2.S vaccination and SARS-CoV-2 variants. The overall study: Dosing was one shot or two shots 56 days apart.

Whole-study findings and limits: Reportedly, spike-specific CD8+ and CD4+ T cell responses achieved substantial breadth once vaccination had taken place. Placebo recipients had lower spike-specific TCR breadth than vaccine recipients.

The method was immunoSEQ multiplex PCR; TCRdb's version includes in-frame clones alone and lacks a portion of them. The table lists about 460,000 clones, 89% of them singletons. A note on this clone: Antigen: not known.

Treatment meaning: some 20 received Ad26.COV2.S at low or high dose, single or two shots; 5 received placebo; per-sample allocation not given. Samples analyzed were those drawn on day 63 after the first vaccine or placebo injection. This vaccine is an Ad26 vector that expresses the Wuhan-strain SARS-CoV-2 spike. Looked up from germline, CDR1 is SGHVS and CDR2 is FQNEAQ. This CDR3 is 17 amino acids long. Trimming cost V 2 bases and J 2 bases; bases outside gene matches: 12. This receptor was identified in a person between 18 and 65 years old who received the Ad26.COV2.S COVID-19 vaccine or a placebo. V usage is TRBV7-8 and J usage is TRBJ2-7; 7 bases are shared with TRBD1. Sample: peripheral blood, taken in a trial of Ad26.COV2.S vaccine versus placebo. The CDR3 region is CASSLPERDRETYEQYF. The CDR3 nucleotides read TGTGCCAGCAGCTTACCAGAGAGAGACAGGGAAACCTACGAGCAGTACTTC.